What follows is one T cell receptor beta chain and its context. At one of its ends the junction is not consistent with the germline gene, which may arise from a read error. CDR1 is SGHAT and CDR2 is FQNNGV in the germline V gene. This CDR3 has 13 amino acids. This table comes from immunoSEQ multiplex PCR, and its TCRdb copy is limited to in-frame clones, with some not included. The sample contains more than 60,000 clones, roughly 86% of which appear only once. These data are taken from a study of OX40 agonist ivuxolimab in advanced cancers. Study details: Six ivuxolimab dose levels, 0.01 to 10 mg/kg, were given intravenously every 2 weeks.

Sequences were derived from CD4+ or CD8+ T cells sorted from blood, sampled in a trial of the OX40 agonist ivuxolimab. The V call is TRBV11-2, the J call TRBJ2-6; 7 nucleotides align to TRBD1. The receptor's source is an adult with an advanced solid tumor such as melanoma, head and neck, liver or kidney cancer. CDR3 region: CAGRGSGANVLTF. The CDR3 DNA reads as TGTGCCGGCAGGGGGTCTGGGGCCAACGTCCTGACTTTC.